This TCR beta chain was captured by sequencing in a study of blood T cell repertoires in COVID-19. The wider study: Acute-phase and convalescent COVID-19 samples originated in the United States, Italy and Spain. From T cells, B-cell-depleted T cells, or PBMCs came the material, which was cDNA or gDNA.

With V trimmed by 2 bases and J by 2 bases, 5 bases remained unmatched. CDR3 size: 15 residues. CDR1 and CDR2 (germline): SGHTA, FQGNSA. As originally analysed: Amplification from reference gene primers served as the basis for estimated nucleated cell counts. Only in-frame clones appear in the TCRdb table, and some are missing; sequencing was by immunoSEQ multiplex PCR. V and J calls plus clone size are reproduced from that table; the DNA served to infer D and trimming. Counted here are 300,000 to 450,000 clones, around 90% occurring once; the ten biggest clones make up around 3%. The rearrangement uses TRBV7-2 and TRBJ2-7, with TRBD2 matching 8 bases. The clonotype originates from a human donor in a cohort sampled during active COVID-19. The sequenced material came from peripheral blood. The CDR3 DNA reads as TGTGCCAGCAGCTTATTCGGGGGGGCAGCCTACGAGCAGTACTTC. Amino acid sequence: CASSLFGGAAYEQYF. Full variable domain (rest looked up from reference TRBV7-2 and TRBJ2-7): GAGVSQSPSNKVTEKGKDVELRCDPISGHTALYWYRQSLGQGLEFLIYFQGNSAPDKSGLPSDRFSAERTGGSVSTLTIQRTQQEDSAVYLCASSLFGGAAYEQYFGPGTRLTVT.